The 8 T cell receptor beta chains below all came from one sample that was sequenced in a study of patients and donors after allogeneic stem cell transplantation. TCRdb independently ran MiXCR on the RT-PCR reads; one entry per CDR3 protein. Here the sample spans about a million distinct CDR3 sequences, about 20% being singletons. The sample was blood, either unsorted or a sorted T cell fraction (not recorded which). The receptors derive from a human donor who was either an allogeneic HSCT recipient or a stem cell or donor lymphocyte infusion donor (not recorded which). It is not recorded whose cells these are; they may come from a transplant donor.

The V gene is TRBV12-3 or TRBV12-4, the J gene TRBJ1-1; D perhaps matches TRBD1 (5 bases). The CDR3 loop spans 14 amino acids. The ends were cut back, 2 bases at V and 8 bases at J, with 15 bases in the middle. The CDR3: CASSLRSQGTEAFF. The CDR3 DNA follows: TGTGCCAGCAGTTTAAGGTCGCAGGGAACGGAAGCTTTCTTT.

This clonotype has more than one count but fewer than ten. CDR3 sequence reads: CASSRESIGYNEQFF. CDR3 DNA sequence: TGTGCCAGCAGTCGGGAGTCAATCGGATACAATGAGCAGTTCTTC. The chain uses TRBV27 and TRBJ2-1, with a weak D call TRBD2 (6 bases). Germline values: CDR1 MNHEY, CDR2 SMNVEV (reference sequence). The V end was cut by 5 bases, the J end by 4 bases, with 15 bases between. This CDR3 has 15 residues.

This clonotype has just a few counts. V usage is TRBV20-1 and J usage is TRBJ1-5, with 8 bases that match TRBD1. The CDR3 is 15 residues long. Germline V gives CDR1 DFQATT, CDR2 SNEGSKA (reference sequence). V shed 5 bases, J shed 0 bases, and the junction held 6 bases outside the gene matches. The CDR3 region has the DNA TGCAGTGCTCTCAGGGGGCGGCATAGCAATCAGCCCCAGCATTTT. It yields the protein CSALRGRHSNQPQHF.

This clonotype has only a few counts. The rearrangement uses TRBV6-5 and TRBJ1-2, with a possible D match to TRBD1 (5 bases). Germline V gene lookup returns CDR1 MNHEY and CDR2 SVGAGI. The V gene lost 2 bases and the J gene lost 7 bases, with 14 bases spanning the gap. This CDR3 has 14 amino acids. The CDR3 DNA follows: TGTGCCAGCAGTTACGCGACAGCGTCTCTTGGCTACACCTTC. Translating gives CASSYATASLGYTF.

The genes are TRBV10-3 and TRBJ1-5; the D is unclear. CDR3 length: 18 amino acids. Trimming shortened V by 6 bases and J by 0 bases, and 21 bases separated the two germline ends. CDR1 and CDR2 from the germline V gene are ENHRY and SYGVKD. The CDR3 region has the DNA TGTGCCATCAGCCCAAGAGAGATAACAGAATATAGCAATCAGCCCCAGCATTTT. This sequence encodes CAISPREITEYSNQPQHF.

The chain has TRBV20-1 and TRBJ1-1; D gene unclear. Germline loops: CDR1 DFQATT, CDR2 SNEGSKA (reference sequence). The CDR3 has 9 amino acids. This CDR3 reads CRPRLEAFF. The CDR3 region has the DNA TGCAGGCCCAGGCTGGAGGCTTTCTTT.

The rearrangement uses TRBV7-3 and TRBJ1-2, with TRBD1 matching 10 bases. Trimming removed 9 bases from V and 6 bases from J; junction bases left unmatched: 4. CDR3 length: 12 amino acids. Germline lookup yields CDR1 SGHTA and CDR2 FQGTGA. Here the CDR3 DNA reads TGTGCCAGTGGACAGGGGGAAGATGGCTACACCTTC. Translated, it gives CASGQGEDGYTF.

This clonotype was found a few times. V and J are TRBV20-1 and TRBJ2-1, with TRBD2 identical over 11 bases. Losses at the gene ends were 2 bases for V and 2 bases for J; bases not matched to a gene: 8. This CDR3 is 17 amino acids long. Germline V CDR1 and CDR2: DFQATT, SNEGSKA (reference sequence). This CDR3 is CSARQKPGLAAYNEQFF. Written as DNA, the CDR3 is TGCAGTGCTAGACAGAAACCGGGACTAGCGGCCTACAATGAGCAGTTCTTC.